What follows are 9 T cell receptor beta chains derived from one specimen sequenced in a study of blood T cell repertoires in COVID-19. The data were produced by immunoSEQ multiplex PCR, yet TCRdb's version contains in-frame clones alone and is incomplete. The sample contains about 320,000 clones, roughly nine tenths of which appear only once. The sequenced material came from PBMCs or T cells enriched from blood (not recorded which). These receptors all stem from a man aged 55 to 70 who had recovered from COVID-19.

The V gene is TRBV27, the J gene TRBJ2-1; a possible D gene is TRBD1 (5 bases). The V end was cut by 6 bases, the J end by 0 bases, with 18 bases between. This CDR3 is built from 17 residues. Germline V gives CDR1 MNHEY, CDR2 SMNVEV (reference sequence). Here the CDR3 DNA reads TGTGCCAGCAGCCGAAATGGGGCCACGAGCTCCTACAATGAGCAGTTCTTC. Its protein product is CASSRNGATSSYNEQFF.

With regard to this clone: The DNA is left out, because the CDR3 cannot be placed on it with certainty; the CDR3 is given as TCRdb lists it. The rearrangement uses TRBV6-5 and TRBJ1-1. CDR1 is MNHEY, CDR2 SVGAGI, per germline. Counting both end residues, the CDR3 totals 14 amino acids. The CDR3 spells CASSYSSSGTEAFF.

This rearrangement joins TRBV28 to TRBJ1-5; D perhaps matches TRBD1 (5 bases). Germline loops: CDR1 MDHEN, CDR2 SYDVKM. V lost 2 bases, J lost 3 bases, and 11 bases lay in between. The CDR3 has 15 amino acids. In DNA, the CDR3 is TGTGCCAGCAGTTTACCGGGGGGTAACAATCAGCCCCAGCATTTT. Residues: CASSLPGGNNQPQHF.

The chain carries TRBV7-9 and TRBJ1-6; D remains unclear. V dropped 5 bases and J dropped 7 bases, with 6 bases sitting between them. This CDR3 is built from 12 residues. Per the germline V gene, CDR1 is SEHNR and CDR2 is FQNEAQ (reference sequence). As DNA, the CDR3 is TGTGCCAGCAGCAACCGGAATTCACCCCTCCACTTT. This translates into CASSNRNSPLHF.

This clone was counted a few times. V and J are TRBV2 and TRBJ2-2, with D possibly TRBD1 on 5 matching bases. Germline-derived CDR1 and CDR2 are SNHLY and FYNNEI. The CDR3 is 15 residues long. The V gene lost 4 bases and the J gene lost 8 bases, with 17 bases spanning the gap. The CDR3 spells CASSVGHQSSGELFF. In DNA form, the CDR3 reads TGTGCCAGCAGTGTAGGACACCAGTCGTCAGGGGAGCTGTTTTTT.

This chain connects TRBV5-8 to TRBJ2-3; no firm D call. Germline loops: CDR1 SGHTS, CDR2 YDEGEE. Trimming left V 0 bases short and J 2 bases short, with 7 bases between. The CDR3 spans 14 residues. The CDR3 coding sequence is TGTGCCAGCAGCTTGGAGTCCTACACAGATACGCAGTATTTT. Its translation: CASSLESYTDTQYF.

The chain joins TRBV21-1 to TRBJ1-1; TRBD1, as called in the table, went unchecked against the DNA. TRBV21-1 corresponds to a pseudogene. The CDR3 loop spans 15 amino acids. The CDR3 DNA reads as TGTGCCAGCGGAGACAGGGAAACCGTGAACACTGAAGCTTTCTTT. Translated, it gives CASGDRETVNTEAFF.

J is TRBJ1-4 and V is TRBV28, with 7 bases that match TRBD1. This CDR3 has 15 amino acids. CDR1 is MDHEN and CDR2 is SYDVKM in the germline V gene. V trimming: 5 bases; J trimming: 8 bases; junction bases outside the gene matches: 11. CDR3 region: CASSTRAGGAEKLFF. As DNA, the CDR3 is TGTGCCAGCAGTACCCGGGCAGGGGGTGCGGAAAAACTGTTTTTT.

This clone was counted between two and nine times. This CDR3 reads CASSLGTSLNEQFF. The CDR3 nucleotides are TGTGCCAGCAGTTTAGGGACTAGCTTAAATGAGCAGTTCTTC. V and J are TRBV27 and TRBJ2-1; 9 bases fit TRBD2. The CDR3 is 14 amino acids. V gave up 2 bases and J gave up 7 bases; unmatched junction bases: 3. Germline values: CDR1 MNHEY, CDR2 SMNVEV (reference sequence).